The rows below give T cell receptor beta chains drawn from one sample of a study of cytotoxic CD8 clonotypes in ibrutinib-treated CLL. Generated by immunoSEQ multiplex PCR, the TCRdb table keeps only in-frame clones and is missing some. The sample yields some 300,000 clones, just under 80% seen once. Here the sequenced sample was PBMCs, taken before ibrutinib treatment. The receptors stem from a human donor with chronic lymphocytic leukemia. Both conserved end residues are part of each CDR3. The D gene is left open where the match is weak. Only some rows state a clone size, as once, few, many or a class for expanded clones.

size: .; J: TRBJ1-1; V: TRBV5-1; D: TRBD1; CDR3: CASSLGDRGGTEAFF; DNA: TGCGCCAGCAGCTTGGGGGACAGGGGAGGTACTGAAGCTTTCTTT
size: .; J: TRBJ1-3; V: TRBV27; D: .; CDR3: CASSLSTGSNTIYF; DNA: TGTGCCAGCAGTTTATCCACAGGGAGTAACACCATATATTTT
size: .; J: TRBJ1-2; V: TRBV6-5; D: .; CDR3: CASSYSWTSGYTF; DNA: TGTGCCAGCAGTTACTCCTGGACGAGTGGCTACACCTTC
size: .; J: TRBJ2-7; V: TRBV25-1; D: .; CDR3: CASSEFPYEQYF; DNA: TGTGCCAGCAGTGAATTTCCCTACGAGCAGTACTTC
size: .; J: TRBJ1-1; V: TRBV6-5; D: TRBD1; CDR3: CASRRQGGTEAFF; DNA: TGTGCCAGCAGGAGACAGGGAGGGACTGAAGCTTTCTTT
size: .; J: TRBJ2-5; V: TRBV5-6; D: .; CDR3: CASSLVFPAETQYF; DNA: TGTGCCAGCAGCTTGGTTTTTCCGGCGGAGACCCAGTACTTC
size: .; J: TRBJ2-2; V: TRBV29-1; D: .; CDR3: CSVSTGTSNTGELFF; DNA: TGCAGCGTTTCCACCGGGACTTCGAACACCGGGGAGCTGTTTTTT
size: .; J: TRBJ2-5; V: TRBV6-5; D: .; CDR3: CASSYEGMRGETQYF; DNA: TGTGCCAGCAGTTACGAGGGCATGAGGGGAGAGACCCAGTACTTC
size: once; J: TRBJ1-5; V: TRBV30; D: .; CDR3: CAWSTGSNQPQHF; DNA: TGTGCCTGGAGCACAGGTAGCAATCAGCCCCAGCATTTT
size: .; J: TRBJ1-3; V: TRBV29-1; D: .; CDR3: CSVTGLGNTIYF; DNA: TGCAGCGTTACAGGGTTAGGAAACACCATATATTTT
size: few; J: TRBJ1-5; V: TRBV28; D: .; CDR3: CASATGAVGNQPQHF; DNA: TGTGCCAGCGCGACAGGTGCGGTTGGCAATCAGCCCCAGCATTTT
size: .; J: TRBJ2-7; V: TRBV6-1; D: .; CDR3: CASSEHLYEQYF; DNA: TGTGCCAGCAGTGAACATCTTTACGAGCAGTACTTC
size: few; J: TRBJ1-5; V: TRBV15; D: .; CDR3: CATSRQSNQPQHF; DNA: TGTGCCACCAGCAGACAGAGCAATCAGCCCCAGCATTTT
size: .; J: TRBJ2-3; V: TRBV30; D: .; CDR3: CAWNILGVGTDTQYF; DNA: TGTGCCTGGAATATACTGGGCGTGGGCACAGATACGCAGTATTTT
size: .; J: TRBJ1-2; V: TRBV5-1; D: .; CDR3: CASSLALGADGYTF; DNA: TGCGCCAGCAGCTTGGCCTTAGGGGCGGATGGCTACACCTTC
size: .; J: TRBJ2-5; V: TRBV9; D: TRBD2; CDR3: CASSPLAGGPSRETQYF; DNA: TGTGCCAGCAGCCCCCTAGCGGGAGGGCCCTCGAGAGAGACCCAGTACTTC
size: .; J: TRBJ2-3; V: TRBV19; D: TRBD2; CDR3: CASSIEAGGIDTQYF; DNA: TGTGCCAGTAGTATAGAGGCGGGAGGCATAGATACGCAGTATTTT